These 20 T cell receptor beta chains were sequenced from one sample in a study of T cell responses to AZD1222 COVID-19 vaccine. Generated by immunoSEQ multiplex PCR, the TCRdb table keeps only in-frame clones and is missing some. The table shows some 100,000 clones, with roughly 90% occurring only once. Sequences were derived from peripheral blood, sampled on day 0 of AZD1222 vaccination. The receptor source for this set is an adult in good health.

The J gene is TRBJ2-5, the V gene TRBV27; no clear D gene. The CDR3 totals 14 residues. Germline V gene sequence: CDR1 MNHEY, CDR2 SMNVEV (reference sequence). V was clipped by 2 bases and J by 4 bases, with 11 bases between them. As DNA, the CDR3 is TGTGCCAGCAGTTTACTCGGGTCCGGAGAGACCCAGTACTTC. Amino acids: CASSLLGSGETQYF.

The chain is built from TRBV7-2 and TRBJ1-2; D possibly corresponds to TRBD1 (5 bases). The germline CDR1 and CDR2 sequences are SGHTA and FQGNSA. V was shortened by 7 bases and J by 6 bases, with 15 bases between the two germline ends. The CDR3 contains 13 residues. CDR3: CASKDRVGDGYTF. CDR3 bases: TGTGCCAGCAAAGATAGGGTGGGGGATGGCTACACCTTC. Supplemented by reference TRBV7-2 and TRBJ1-2, the full variable domain reads GAGVSQSPSNKVTEKGKDVELRCDPISGHTALYWYRQSLGQGLEFLIYFQGNSAPDKSGLPSDRFSAERTGGSVSTLTIQRTQQEDSAVYLCASKDRVGDGYTFGSGTRLTVV.

This clone was detected a few times. The J gene is TRBJ2-3, the V gene TRBV27; D may be TRBD1 (5 bases). Per germline, CDR1 MNHEY and CDR2 SMNVEV (reference sequence). The CDR3 is 14 residues long. The V end lost 8 bases, the J end lost 6 bases, and 18 bases lay between the germline ends. This chain's CDR3 is CASGASQWADTQYF. The CDR3 coding sequence is TGTGCCAGCGGGGCATCCCAATGGGCGGATACGCAGTATTTT.

V gene TRBV9 combines with J gene TRBJ1-4; 10 bases are shared with TRBD1. The length of the CDR3 is 15 residues. CDR1 and CDR2 from the germline V gene are SGDLS and YYNGEE. Trimming took 0 bases from V and 6 from J; bases not matched to a gene: 2. CDR3 sequence (DNA): TGTGCCAGCAGCGTAGGAGGGACAGGGGATGAAAAACTGTTTTTT. Its translation: CASSVGGTGDEKLFF.

The chain joins TRBV7-9 to TRBJ1-1; no clear D. In germline, CDR1 is SEHNR, CDR2 FQNEAQ (reference sequence). The V end lost 2 bases, the J end lost 4 bases, and 20 bases lay between the germline ends. This CDR3 has 17 amino acids. The DNA for the CDR3 is TGTGCCAGCAGCTTAAACGTAGGGCTAGACGTGACCACTGAAGCTTTCTTT. Amino acids: CASSLNVGLDVTTEAFF.

The V gene is TRBV3-1 (or the pseudogene TRBV3-2), the J gene TRBJ1-1; a possible D gene is TRBD1 (5 bases). CDR1 and CDR2 from the germline V gene are LGHDT and YNNKEL (reference sequence). V lost 5 bases and J lost 3, with 7 bases in between. This CDR3 has 12 residues. CDR3 protein: CASSEGDTEAFF. CDR3 DNA sequence: TGTGCCAGCAGCGAAGGGGACACTGAAGCTTTCTTT.

This sequence joins TRBV5-1 and TRBJ1-5, with TRBD1 identical over 10 bases. Germline V gene sequence: CDR1 SGHRS, CDR2 YFSETQ. V dropped 5 bases and J dropped 4; count of bases not matched to a gene: 6. The CDR3 contains 15 residues. CDR3 DNA: TGCGCCAGCAGTCCCGGGACAGGGGAAAATCAGCCCCAGCATTTT. Translation gives CASSPGTGENQPQHF.

The V and J genes are TRBV27 and TRBJ2-7; the match to TRBD1 covers 9 bases. The V gene's germline CDR1 is MNHEY and CDR2 SMNVEV (reference sequence). Trimming at V came to 3 bases and at J to 1 base, leaving 4 bases not matched to a gene. The CDR3 consists of 15 residues. CDR3: CASSFATGGSYEQYF. DNA of the CDR3: TGTGCCAGCAGTTTCGCGACAGGGGGTTCCTACGAGCAGTACTTC.

The V call is TRBV18, the J call TRBJ2-7; D not certain. Trimming removed 3 bases at V and 6 bases at J, with 18 bases between. CDR1 is KGHSH and CDR2 is LQKENI in the germline V gene. This CDR3 is 15 amino acids long. In nucleotides, the CDR3 is TGTGCCAGCTCACCGCTGAACGGCGGAGTGGGCGAGCAGTACTTC. Its protein product is CASSPLNGGVGEQYF.

This clone was counted only a few times. The chain recombines TRBV5-6 with TRBJ2-2; TRBD1 matches at 9 bases. Germline V gives CDR1 SGHDT, CDR2 YYEEEE. The V and J ends lost 2 bases and 7 bases, in that order; junction bases with no gene match: 9. This CDR3 comprises 16 residues. The CDR3 here is CASSLPGQGLGGELFF. For the CDR3, the DNA is TGTGCCAGCAGCTTACCGGGACAGGGTTTAGGCGGGGAGCTGTTTTTT. Based on the CDR3 plus reference TRBV5-6 and TRBJ2-2, the full variable domain is DAGVTQSPTHLIKTRGQQVTLRCSPKSGHDTVSWYQQALGQGPQFIFQYYEEEERQRGNFPDRFSGHQFPNYSSELNVNALLLGDSALYLCASSLPGQGLGGELFFGEGSRLTVL.

This chain joins TRBV10-3 and TRBJ1-1; D call uncertain. Trimming cost V 6 bases and J 0 bases, with 11 bases left between them. The CDR3 length is 14 residues. In germline, CDR1 is ENHRY, CDR2 SYGVKD. The CDR3 DNA reads TGTGCCATCAGCCAAGACATCTTGAACACTGAAGCTTTCTTT. This translates into CAISQDILNTEAFF.

The chain joins TRBV12-3 or TRBV12-4 to TRBJ1-2, with no clear D. CDR3 length equals 13 residues. V was pared by 7 bases and J by 3 bases, with 12 bases between. CDR3 DNA: TGTGCCAGCACCTATCGAGGGTACTATGGCTACACCTTC. Its translation: CASTYRGYYGYTF.

The chain has TRBV30 and TRBJ1-4, with D possibly matching TRBD1 (5 bases). The CDR3 covers 15 residues. CDR1 GTSNPN and CDR2 SVGIG come from the germline V gene (reference sequence). Between the trimmed V and J ends, which lost 2 bases and 4 bases, there was a span of 14 bases. CDR3 sequence: CAWSPGSGYNEKLFF. CDR3 in DNA: TGTGCCTGGAGTCCTGGTTCAGGGTATAATGAAAAACTGTTTTTT.

V usage is TRBV10-3 and J usage is TRBJ1-2, with 8 bases fitting TRBD1. This CDR3 spans 14 amino acids. The J segment lost 8 bases and the V segment lost 0 bases, leaving 5 bases of the junction unmatched. Germline CDR1 is ENHRY and CDR2 is SYGVKD. Here the CDR3 reads CAISESRTGQGYTF. CDR3 in DNA: TGTGCCATCAGTGAGTCTCGGACAGGGCAAGGCTACACCTTC.

A few counts support this clone. V usage is TRBV5-1 and J usage is TRBJ1-1; 7 bases fit TRBD1. The length of the CDR3 is 15 residues. Losses at the gene ends were 5 bases for V and 4 bases for J; bases not matched to a gene: 11. Germline CDR1 reads SGHRS; CDR2 reads YFSETQ. The CDR3 is CASRPQGGDGTEAFF. CDR3 nucleotide sequence: TGCGCCAGCAGACCTCAGGGGGGCGATGGCACTGAAGCTTTCTTT.

The gene calls are TRBV18 and TRBJ2-6; 8 bases fit TRBD2. CDR1 is KGHSH, CDR2 LQKENI, per germline. The CDR3 is 17 amino acids. V was clipped by 3 bases and J by 2 bases; unmatched bases: 6. CDR3 nucleotide sequence: TGTGCCAGCTCACCCTCCGGGCGGGGGGCTGGGGCCAACGTCCTGACTTTC. Residues: CASSPSGRGAGANVLTF.

The chain links TRBV2 to TRBJ2-1, with D unresolved. Germline V gene sequence: CDR1 SNHLY, CDR2 FYNNEI. CDR3 length: 13 residues. V was pared by 4 bases and J by 7 bases, with 11 bases between. CDR3 DNA: TGTGCCAGCAGTGGGGGAATTGTTAATGAGCAGTTCTTC. Translated: CASSGGIVNEQFF.

This chain uses TRBV9 with TRBJ2-7; D may correspond to TRBD1 or TRBD2 (5 bases each). CDR1 is SGDLS and CDR2 is YYNGEE in the germline V gene. This CDR3 contains 15 residues. Trimming removed 0 bases from V and 3 bases from J, with 13 bases in between. The CDR3 DNA sequence: TGTGCCAGCAGCGTAGGAAGGGACCCAGGCTACGAGCAGTACTTC. Residues: CASSVGRDPGYEQYF.

The rearrangement joins TRBV4-1 to TRBJ1-1; no firm D call. CDR1 and CDR2 from the germline V gene are MGHRA and YSYEKL. The CDR3 covers 13 residues. Trimming shortened V by 0 bases and J by 3 bases, and 5 bases separated the two germline ends. CDR3 in DNA: TGCGCCAGCAGCCAAGAGAGGCACACTGAAGCTTTCTTT. It yields the protein CASSQERHTEAFF.

The J gene is TRBJ1-4, the V gene TRBV5-1, with D maybe TRBD1 (6 bases). V lost 4 bases and J lost 5, with 21 bases in between. The germline CDR1 and CDR2 sequences are SGHRS and YFSETQ. This CDR3 is 17 amino acids long. CDR3 bases: TGCGCCAGCAGCGCTCCTTCACCAGGGGATGCGAATGAAAAACTGTTTTTT. It encodes CASSAPSPGDANEKLFF.